These 29 T cell receptor beta chains came from one sample sequenced in a study of blood T cell repertoires in COVID-19. Assay used: immunoSEQ multiplex PCR; TCRdb lists only in-frame clones, some missing. The sample consists of 200,000 to 250,000 clones, more than 80% of them appearing once. The material sequenced was peripheral blood. Receptors originate from a woman aged 30 to 39 with COVID-19, enrolled during active disease.

The chain joins TRBV12-3 or TRBV12-4 to TRBJ1-1; D not certain. CDR3 length: 13 amino acids. Deletions cut 7 bases from V and 0 bases from J, with 9 bases between. The chain's CDR3 is CASKSGVNTEAFF. The DNA for the CDR3 is TGTGCCAGCAAGAGCGGTGTGAACACTGAAGCTTTCTTT.

The chain carries TRBV18 and TRBJ2-1, with TRBD2 matching over 13 bases. The germline CDR1 and CDR2 sequences are KGHSH and LQKENI. The J segment lost 8 bases and the V segment lost 6 bases, leaving 10 bases of the junction unmatched. This CDR3 spans 16 amino acids. The CDR3 nucleotides are TGTGCCAGCTCCCGCTGGACTAGCGGGAGCCTTGATGAGCAGTTCTTC. Protein sequence: CASSRWTSGSLDEQFF.

The chain combines TRBV10-3 with TRBJ2-5; D is uncertain. Germline assignment: CDR1 ENHRY and CDR2 SYGVKD. The ends were cut back, 2 bases at V and 2 bases at J, with 9 bases in the middle. The CDR3 length is 14 residues. This CDR3 reads CAISEASIQETQYF. For the CDR3, the DNA is TGTGCCATCAGTGAGGCCAGTATTCAAGAGACCCAGTACTTC.

The V gene is TRBV3-1 (or the pseudogene TRBV3-2), the J gene TRBJ1-3; D possibly corresponds to TRBD1 (5 bases). V shed 0 bases and J shed 2 bases, with 14 bases lying between them. The V gene's germline CDR1 is LGHDT and CDR2 YNNKEL (reference sequence). The CDR3 totals 17 residues. The CDR3 coding sequence is TGTGCCAGCAGCCAAGATCTGGCGGGGGTCCCTGGAAACACCATATATTTT. It is translated as CASSQDLAGVPGNTIYF.

The chain couples TRBV9 to TRBJ1-1, with D maybe TRBD1 (6 bases). This CDR3 is 15 amino acids long. The ends were cut back, 0 bases at V and 0 bases at J, with 9 bases in the middle. Germline lookup yields CDR1 SGDLS and CDR2 YYNGEE. The CDR3 here is CASSVVTGMNTEAFF. CDR3 sequence (DNA): TGTGCCAGCAGCGTAGTCACAGGGATGAACACTGAAGCTTTCTTT.

The genes are TRBV27 and TRBJ2-1; 9 bases are a match to TRBD2. This CDR3 is built from 13 residues. CDR1 is MNHEY, CDR2 SMNVEV, per germline (reference sequence). V shed 3 bases and J 7 bases; nucleotides not matched to a gene: 1. CDR3 residues: CASSFSGGNEQFF. CDR3 coding DNA: TGTGCCAGCAGTTTCAGCGGGGGGAATGAGCAGTTCTTC.

The rearrangement uses TRBV2 and TRBJ1-2; 8 nucleotides agree with TRBD1. The CDR3 is 12 residues long. Germline trimming cut 8 bases from V and 5 bases from J; bases unmatched to any gene: 4. In germline, CDR1 is SNHLY, CDR2 FYNNEI. The CDR3 is CASQGAGYGYTF. The CDR3 DNA reads TGTGCCAGCCAGGGGGCTGGGTATGGCTACACCTTC.

The chain employs TRBV4-2 and TRBJ1-3; 7 bases map to TRBD1. Trimming at V came to 4 bases and at J to 0 bases, leaving 0 bases not matched to a gene. Germline V gives CDR1 LGHNA, CDR2 YNFKEQ. This CDR3 is built from 14 residues. This CDR3 reads CASSRQGSGNTIYF. In DNA form, the CDR3 reads TGTGCCAGCAGCCGACAGGGCTCTGGAAACACCATATATTTT.

Concerning this clone itself: At the DNA level, this CDR3 is encoded by other sequences in the same sample as well. This rearrangement joins TRBV9 to TRBJ1-1; D possibly corresponds to TRBD1 (5 bases). Germline CDR1 is SGDLS and CDR2 is YYNGEE. V was cut by 0 bases and J by 0 bases, with 6 bases left in between. This CDR3 has 14 amino acids. The CDR3 DNA reads TGTGCCAGCAGCGTAGGGGGGGTGAACACTGAAGCTTTCTTT. It translates to CASSVGGVNTEAFF.

CDR3: CASSLGTGGQNTEAFF. Here the CDR3 DNA reads TGTGCCAGCAGCTTAGGGACAGGGGGACAGAACACTGAAGCTTTCTTT. The chain links TRBV11-2 to TRBJ1-1, with 10 bases fitting TRBD1. Germline assignment: CDR1 SGHAT and CDR2 FQNNGV. With 1 base clipped from V and 1 base from J, the junction kept 3 bases outside the gene matches. The CDR3 length is 16 residues. Combining the CDR3 with reference TRBV11-2 and TRBJ1-1 gives the whole variable domain EAGVAQSPRYKIIEKRQSVAFWCNPISGHATLYWYQQILGQGPKLLIQFQNNGVVDDSQLPKDRFSAERLKGVDSTLKIQPAKLEDSAVYLCASSLGTGGQNTEAFFGQGTRLTVV.

The V call is TRBV19, the J call TRBJ2-7, with 10 bases that match TRBD2. Germline V gene sequence: CDR1 LNHDA, CDR2 SQIVND (reference sequence). The CDR3 is 14 amino acids. The junction had 7 bases not matched to a gene; V was cut back by 5 bases and J by 6 bases. CDR3 nucleotides: TGTGCCAGTAGTGGGCTAGCGGGAGTTTCCGAGCAGTACTTC. Translating gives CASSGLAGVSEQYF. Full variable domain (remainder filled in from reference TRBV19 and TRBJ2-7): DGGITQSPKYLFRKEGQNVTLSCEQNLNHDAMYWYRQDPGQGLRLIYYSQIVNDFQKGDIAEGYSVSREKKESFPLTVTSAQKNPTAFYLCASSGLAGVSEQYFGPGTRLTVT.

The rearrangement links TRBV28 to TRBJ2-1, with TRBD2 matching over 11 bases. Looked up from germline, CDR1 is MDHEN and CDR2 is SYDVKM. The CDR3 length is 15 residues. The V and J ends lost 7 bases and 5 bases, in that order; junction bases with no gene match: 7. CDR3 coding DNA: TGTGCCAGCATGGCTAGCGGGGGGTTACACAATGAGCAGTTCTTC. Its protein product is CASMASGGLHNEQFF. The full variable domain, with the rest looked up from reference TRBV28 and TRBJ2-1, is DVKVTQSSRYLVKRTGEKVFLECVQDMDHENMFWYRQDPGLGLRLIYFSYDVKMKEKGDIPEGYSVSREKKERFSLILESASTNQTSMYLCASMASGGLHNEQFFGPGTRLTVL.

The chain joins TRBV3-1 (or the pseudogene TRBV3-2) to TRBJ2-7, with 9 bases identical to TRBD1. This CDR3 comprises 15 residues. With 3 bases clipped from V and 5 bases from J, the junction kept 8 bases outside the gene matches. Per germline, CDR1 LGHDT and CDR2 YNNKEL (reference sequence). CDR3 DNA: TGTGCCAGCAGCCATTTACAGGGGGCTCAGGACGAGCAGTACTTC. Translation: CASSHLQGAQDEQYF.

This chain connects TRBV7-9 to TRBJ1-2; tentative D call: TRBD1 (6 bases). The CDR3 has 15 amino acids. Germline V gene data show CDR1 as SEHNR and CDR2 as FQNEAQ (reference sequence). V lost 5 bases and J 4 bases, leaving 17 bases between the germline ends. This CDR3 reads CASSSLGGRGYGYTF. DNA of the CDR3: TGTGCCAGCAGCAGTCTGGGGGGGCGCGGCTATGGCTACACCTTC.

As to this clone: A junction boundary mismatches the germline segment, possibly from a read error. The chain joins TRBV6-5 to TRBJ1-2, with 10 bases aligning to TRBD1. Germline assignment: CDR1 MNHEY and CDR2 SVGAGI. The CDR3 length is 16 residues. CDR3 protein: CASSYLRQGAIWGYTF. CDR3 nucleotide sequence: TGTGCCAGCAGCTACTTAAGACAGGGGGCAATTTGGGGCTACACCTTC.

The rearrangement uses TRBV12-3 or TRBV12-4 and TRBJ1-2, with 9 positions matching TRBD1. The CDR3 contains 13 residues. V trimming: 6 bases; J trimming: 8 bases; junction bases outside the gene matches: 7. The CDR3 region is CASRMGQGGGYTF. The CDR3 DNA reads as TGTGCCAGCAGGATGGGACAGGGAGGCGGCTACACCTTC.

The chain couples TRBV28 to TRBJ1-2; tentatively, D is TRBD1 (6 bases). The germline V and J ends were trimmed by 5 bases and 1 base, with 11 bases remaining between them. This CDR3 comprises 14 residues. Germline CDR1 MDHEN, CDR2 SYDVKM. The CDR3 bases are TGTGCCAGCAGTCTGACAGGAGGTAACTATGGCTACACCTTC. Translation gives CASSLTGGNYGYTF.

V is TRBV7-2 and J is TRBJ1-6; TRBD1 agrees at 9 bases. Germline CDR1 is SGHTA and CDR2 is FQGNSA. The V gene end was trimmed by 7 bases and the J gene end by 0 bases; junction bases not matched to a gene: 4. This CDR3 spans 16 amino acids. This chain's CDR3 is CASNKQGASYNSPLHF. DNA of the CDR3: TGTGCCAGCAACAAACAGGGGGCCTCCTATAATTCACCCCTCCACTTT.

V gene TRBV5-1 combines with J gene TRBJ2-5; 8 bases are a match to TRBD2. The CDR3 loop spans 15 amino acids. Germline V CDR1 and CDR2: SGHRS, YFSETQ. J was trimmed by 1 base and V by 4 bases; bases with no gene match: 6. In nucleotides, the CDR3 is TGCGCCAGCAGCGAGAGCGGGAGAAGCCAAGAGACCCAGTACTTC. It is translated as CASSESGRSQETQYF.

This clone was seen more than once but under ten times. The V and J genes are TRBV6-1 and TRBJ2-3; perhaps TRBD1 as D (6 bases). Germline lookup yields CDR1 MNHNS and CDR2 SASEGT. The V end lost 3 bases, the J end lost 5 bases, and 15 bases lay between the germline ends. The CDR3 covers 15 residues. CDR3 in amino acids: CASSDEGGRLDTQYF. In DNA form, the CDR3 reads TGTGCCAGCAGTGACGAAGGGGGTAGGTTAGATACGCAGTATTTT.

The rearrangement joins TRBV5-1 to TRBJ2-5; D might be TRBD1 (6 bases). CDR1 is SGHRS, CDR2 YFSETQ, per germline. The CDR3 length is 14 residues. Trimming took off 4 bases at V and 2 bases at J, with 12 bases between the two ends. The CDR3 DNA reads TGCGCCAGCAGCCCGGGGACACTTCAAGAGACCCAGTACTTC. This translates into CASSPGTLQETQYF.

The chain links TRBV2 to TRBJ2-5, with TRBD2 identical over 9 bases. CDR1 is SNHLY and CDR2 is FYNNEI in the germline V gene. V lost 8 bases, J lost 3 bases, and 10 bases stayed unmatched. The CDR3 contains 15 residues. The CDR3 DNA sequence: TGTGCCAGCTGTTTCGCCGGGACTAGCAAAGAGACCCAGTACTTC. It translates to CASCFAGTSKETQYF.

The genes are TRBV15 and TRBJ2-1; 11 bases line up with TRBD2. With 4 bases clipped from V and 9 bases from J, the junction kept 5 bases outside the gene matches. This CDR3 comprises 14 residues. From germline, CDR1 is LNHNV and CDR2 YYDKDF (reference sequence). DNA of the CDR3: TGTGCCACCAGCACCGTGACTAGCGGGGTTGAGCAGTTCTTC. Translated: CATSTVTSGVEQFF.

The chain carries TRBV2 and TRBJ2-1; perhaps TRBD2 as D (6 bases). CDR1 SNHLY and CDR2 FYNNEI come from the germline V gene. With 4 bases removed from V and 1 base from J, the gap between germline ends came to 14 bases. This CDR3 has 16 amino acids. CDR3 bases: TGTGCCAGCAGTGTGAGATACGGAGGGTCCTACAATGAGCAGTTCTTC. The encoded protein is CASSVRYGGSYNEQFF.

The rearrangement links TRBV7-9 to TRBJ1-1, with D hard to call. Germline V gene data show CDR1 as SEHNR and CDR2 as FQNEAQ (reference sequence). Trimming removed 5 bases from V and 1 base from J, with 11 bases in between. The CDR3 runs 14 residues. The CDR3 loop reads CASSRAGENTEAFF. CDR3 coding DNA: TGTGCCAGCAGCAGAGCCGGGGAGAACACTGAAGCTTTCTTT.

The CDR3 DNA is TGTGCCAGCAGTTCGGTCCTTACAGGGTATAATACTGAAGCTTTCTTT. It translates to CASSSVLTGYNTEAFF. The rearrangement uses TRBV6-2 or TRBV6-3 and TRBJ1-1; D perhaps matches TRBD1 (6 bases). The V end lost 4 bases, the J end lost 5 bases, and 20 bases lay between the germline ends. CDR1 and CDR2 (germline): MNHEY, SVGEGT. CDR3 length: 16 residues.

The rearrangement joins TRBV10-3 to TRBJ2-4, with D maybe TRBD1 (6 bases). The CDR3 contains 13 residues. V was shortened by 4 bases and J by 5 bases, with 9 bases between the two germline ends. CDR1 and CDR2 (germline): ENHRY, SYGVKD. The DNA of the CDR3 is TGTGCCATCAGTGGGGACACAGAAAACATTCAGTACTTC. As protein: CAISGDTENIQYF.

The chain joins TRBV7-2 to TRBJ2-7, with 11 positions matching TRBD1. From germline, CDR1 is SGHTA and CDR2 FQGNSA. V trimming: 2 bases; J trimming: 2 bases; junction bases outside the gene matches: 5. CDR3 length equals 16 residues. This CDR3 reads CASSLSGQGAPYEQYF. Here the CDR3 DNA reads TGTGCCAGCAGCTTAAGCGGACAGGGGGCTCCCTACGAGCAGTACTTC.

The chain joins TRBV18 to TRBJ2-3, with 7 bases aligning to TRBD2. The CDR3 covers 15 residues. Trimming removed 3 bases from V and 3 bases from J; junction bases left unmatched: 6. Germline-derived CDR1 and CDR2 are KGHSH and LQKENI. CDR3 residues: CASSPGLERTDTQYF. The CDR3 DNA reads TGTGCCAGCTCACCTGGACTAGAGAGGACAGATACGCAGTATTTT. The entire variable domain, with the rest obtained from reference TRBV18 and TRBJ2-3, is as follows: NAGVMQNPRHLVRRRGQEARLRCSPMKGHSHVYWYRQLPEEGLKFMVYLQKENIIDESGMPKERFSAEFPKEGPSILRIQQVVRGDSAAYFCASSPGLERTDTQYFGPGTRLTVL.